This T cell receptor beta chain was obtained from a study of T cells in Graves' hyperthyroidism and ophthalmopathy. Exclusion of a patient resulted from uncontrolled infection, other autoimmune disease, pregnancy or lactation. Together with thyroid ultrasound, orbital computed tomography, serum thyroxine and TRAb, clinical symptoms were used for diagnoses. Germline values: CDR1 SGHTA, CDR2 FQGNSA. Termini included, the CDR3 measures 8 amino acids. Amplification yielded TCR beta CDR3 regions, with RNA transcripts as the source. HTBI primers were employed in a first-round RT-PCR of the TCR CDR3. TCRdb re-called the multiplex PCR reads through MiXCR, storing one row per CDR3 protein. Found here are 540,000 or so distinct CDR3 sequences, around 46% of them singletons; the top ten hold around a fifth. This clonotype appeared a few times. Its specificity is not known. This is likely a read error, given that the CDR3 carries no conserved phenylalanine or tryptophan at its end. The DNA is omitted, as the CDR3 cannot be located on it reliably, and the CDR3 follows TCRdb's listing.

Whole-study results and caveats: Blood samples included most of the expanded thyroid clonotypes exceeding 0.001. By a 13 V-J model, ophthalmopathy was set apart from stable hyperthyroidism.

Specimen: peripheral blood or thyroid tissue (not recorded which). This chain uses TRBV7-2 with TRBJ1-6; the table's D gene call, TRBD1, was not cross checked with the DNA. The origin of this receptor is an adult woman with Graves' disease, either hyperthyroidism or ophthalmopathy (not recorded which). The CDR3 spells CASSNRQG.